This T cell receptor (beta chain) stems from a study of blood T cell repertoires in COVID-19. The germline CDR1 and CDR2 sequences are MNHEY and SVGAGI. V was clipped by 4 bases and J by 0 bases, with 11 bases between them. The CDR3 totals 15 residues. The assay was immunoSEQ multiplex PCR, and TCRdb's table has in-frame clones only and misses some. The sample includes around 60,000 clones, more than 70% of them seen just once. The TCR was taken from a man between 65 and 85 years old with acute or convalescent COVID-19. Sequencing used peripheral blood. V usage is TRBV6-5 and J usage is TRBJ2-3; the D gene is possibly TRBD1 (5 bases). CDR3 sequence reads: CASSLTVLSTDTQYF. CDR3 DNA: TGTGCCAGCAGTTTGACAGTTCTCAGCACAGATACGCAGTATTTT.